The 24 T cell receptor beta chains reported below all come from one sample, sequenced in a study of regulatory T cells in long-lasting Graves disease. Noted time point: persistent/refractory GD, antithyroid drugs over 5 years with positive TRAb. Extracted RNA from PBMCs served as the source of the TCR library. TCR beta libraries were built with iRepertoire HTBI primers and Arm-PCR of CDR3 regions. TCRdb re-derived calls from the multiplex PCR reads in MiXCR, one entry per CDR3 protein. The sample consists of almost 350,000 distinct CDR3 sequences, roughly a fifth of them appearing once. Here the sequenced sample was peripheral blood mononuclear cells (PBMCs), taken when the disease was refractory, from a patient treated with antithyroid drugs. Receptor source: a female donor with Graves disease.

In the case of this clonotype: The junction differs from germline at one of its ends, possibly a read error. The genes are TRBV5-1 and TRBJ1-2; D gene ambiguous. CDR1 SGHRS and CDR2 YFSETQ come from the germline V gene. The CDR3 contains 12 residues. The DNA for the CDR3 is TGTGCCAGCACCGCCGCGCGGAGTGGCTACACCTTC. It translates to CASTAARSGYTF.

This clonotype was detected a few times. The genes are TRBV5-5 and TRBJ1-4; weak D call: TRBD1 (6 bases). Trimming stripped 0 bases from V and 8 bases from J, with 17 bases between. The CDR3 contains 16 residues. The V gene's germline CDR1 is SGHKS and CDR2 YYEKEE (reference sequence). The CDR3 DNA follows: TGTGCCAGCAGCTTGGCCTCACAGGGAGGTTACGAAAAACTGTTTTTT. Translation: CASSLASQGGYEKLFF. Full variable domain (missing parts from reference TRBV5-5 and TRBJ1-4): DAGVTQSPTHLIKTRGQQVTLRCSPISGHKSVSWYQQVLGQGPQFIFQYYEKEERGRGNFPDRFSARQFPNYSSELNVNALLLGDSALYLCASSLASQGGYEKLFFGSGTQLSVL.

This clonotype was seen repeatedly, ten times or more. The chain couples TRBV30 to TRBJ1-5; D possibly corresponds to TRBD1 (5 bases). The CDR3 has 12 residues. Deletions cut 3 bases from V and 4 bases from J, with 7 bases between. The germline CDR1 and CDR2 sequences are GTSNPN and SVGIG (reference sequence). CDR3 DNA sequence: TGTGCCTGGAGCCGGGGGAATCAGCCCCAGCATTTT. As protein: CAWSRGNQPQHF.

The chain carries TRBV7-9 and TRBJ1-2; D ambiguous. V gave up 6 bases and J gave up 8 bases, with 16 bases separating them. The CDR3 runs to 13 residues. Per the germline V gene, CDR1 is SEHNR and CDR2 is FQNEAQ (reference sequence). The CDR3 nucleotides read TGTGCCAGCAGTCCCACGGTCTCGGAGGGCTACACCTTC. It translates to CASSPTVSEGYTF.

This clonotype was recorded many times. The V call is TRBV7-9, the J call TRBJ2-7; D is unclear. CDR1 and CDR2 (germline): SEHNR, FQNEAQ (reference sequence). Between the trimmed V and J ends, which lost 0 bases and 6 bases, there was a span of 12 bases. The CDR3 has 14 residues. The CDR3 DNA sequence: TGTGCCAGCAGCTTAGCCGGGTTTCACTTCGAGCAGTACTTC. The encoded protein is CASSLAGFHFEQYF.

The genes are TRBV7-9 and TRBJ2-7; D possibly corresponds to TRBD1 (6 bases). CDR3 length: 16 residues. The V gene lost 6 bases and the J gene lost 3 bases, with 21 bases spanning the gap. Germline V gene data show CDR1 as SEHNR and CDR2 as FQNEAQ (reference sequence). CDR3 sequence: CASSPPVIGQLYEQYF. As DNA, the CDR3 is TGTGCCAGCAGTCCCCCTGTCATCGGACAGCTCTACGAGCAGTACTTC. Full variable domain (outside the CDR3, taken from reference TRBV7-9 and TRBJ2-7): DTGVSQNPRHKITKRGQNVTFRCDPISEHNRLYWYRQTLGQGPEFLTYFQNEAQLEKSRLLSDRFSAERPKGSFSTLEIQRTEQGDSAMYLCASSPPVIGQLYEQYFGPGTRLTVT.

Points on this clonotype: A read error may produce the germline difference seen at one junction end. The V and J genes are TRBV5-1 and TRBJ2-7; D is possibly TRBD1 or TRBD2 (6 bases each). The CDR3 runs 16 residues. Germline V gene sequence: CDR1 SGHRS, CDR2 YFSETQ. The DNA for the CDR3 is TGCGCCAGCAGAAGGGGGGCGGGGACTCCGTCCTGCGAGCAGTACTTC. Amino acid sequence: CASRRGAGTPSCEQYF.

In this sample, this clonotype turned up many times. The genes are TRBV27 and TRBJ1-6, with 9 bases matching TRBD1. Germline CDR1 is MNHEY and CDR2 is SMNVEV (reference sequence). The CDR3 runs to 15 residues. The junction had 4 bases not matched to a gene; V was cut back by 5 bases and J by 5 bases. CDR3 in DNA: TGTGCCAGCAGTCCCGGACAGGGGAATAATTCACCCCTCCACTTT. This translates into CASSPGQGNNSPLHF.

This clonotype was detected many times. CDR3 nucleotides: TGTGCCAGCAGCGCGGGCAGGGACAGCAATCAGCCCCAGCATTTT. Protein: CASSAGRDSNQPQHF. The rearrangement links TRBV7-8 to TRBJ1-5, with D maybe TRBD1 (5 bases). V lost 5 bases and J 1 base, leaving 12 bases between the germline ends. The CDR3 consists of 15 residues. Germline V gene sequence: CDR1 SGHVS, CDR2 FQNEAQ.

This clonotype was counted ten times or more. The CDR3 region is CAWSVLLGNGYTF. The DNA of the CDR3 is TGTGCCTGGAGTGTACTGTTGGGGAATGGCTACACCTTC. The rearrangement uses TRBV30 and TRBJ1-2; the D is unclear. This CDR3 comprises 13 residues. Trimming shortened V by 0 bases and J by 6 bases, and 11 bases separated the two germline ends. The germline V gene encodes CDR1 GTSNPN and CDR2 SVGIG (reference sequence).

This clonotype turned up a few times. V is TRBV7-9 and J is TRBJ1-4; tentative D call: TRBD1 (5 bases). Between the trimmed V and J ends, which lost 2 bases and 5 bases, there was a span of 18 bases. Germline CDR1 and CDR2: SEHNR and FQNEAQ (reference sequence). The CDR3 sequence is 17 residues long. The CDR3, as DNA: TGTGCCAGCAGCTTATATTTCGGGGGTCCCCACAATGAAAAACTGTTTTTT. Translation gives CASSLYFGGPHNEKLFF.

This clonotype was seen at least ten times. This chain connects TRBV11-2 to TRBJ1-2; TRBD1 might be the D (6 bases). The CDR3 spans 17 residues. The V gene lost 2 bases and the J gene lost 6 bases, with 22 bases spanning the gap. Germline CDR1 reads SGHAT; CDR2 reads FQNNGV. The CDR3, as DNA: TGTGCCAGCAGCTTAAGCGGACAGCTCCTCCAGTACGATGGCTACACCTTC. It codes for CASSLSGQLLQYDGYTF.

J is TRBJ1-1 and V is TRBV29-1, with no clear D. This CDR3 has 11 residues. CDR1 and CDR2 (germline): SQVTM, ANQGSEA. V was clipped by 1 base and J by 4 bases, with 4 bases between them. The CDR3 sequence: CSVEGVTEAFF. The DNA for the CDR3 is TGCAGCGTTGAAGGGGTCACTGAAGCTTTCTTT.

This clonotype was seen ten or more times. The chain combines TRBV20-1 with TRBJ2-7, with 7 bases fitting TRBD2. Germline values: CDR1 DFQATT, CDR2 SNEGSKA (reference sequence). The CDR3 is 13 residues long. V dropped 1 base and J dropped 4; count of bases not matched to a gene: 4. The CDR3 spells CSARGFGGYEQYF. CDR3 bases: TGCAGTGCTAGAGGATTCGGGGGGTACGAGCAGTACTTC.

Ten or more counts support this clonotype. CDR3 DNA sequence: TGTGCCAGCAGGGACAGGACCGGCTACACCTTC. The encoded protein is CASRDRTGYTF. V gene TRBV6-1 combines with J gene TRBJ1-2, with 7 bases fitting TRBD1. The CDR3 is 11 residues long. V trimming: 6 bases; J trimming: 8 bases; junction bases outside the gene matches: 3. Germline V lookup: CDR1 MNHNS, CDR2 SASEGT.

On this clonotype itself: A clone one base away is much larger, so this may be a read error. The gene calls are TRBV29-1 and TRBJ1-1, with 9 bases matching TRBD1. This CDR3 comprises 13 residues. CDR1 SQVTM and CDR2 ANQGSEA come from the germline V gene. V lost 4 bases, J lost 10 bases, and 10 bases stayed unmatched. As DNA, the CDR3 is TGCAGCGTTGGCTGGACAGGGGAGGGTGGAGCTTTCTTT. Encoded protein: CSVGWTGEGGAFF.

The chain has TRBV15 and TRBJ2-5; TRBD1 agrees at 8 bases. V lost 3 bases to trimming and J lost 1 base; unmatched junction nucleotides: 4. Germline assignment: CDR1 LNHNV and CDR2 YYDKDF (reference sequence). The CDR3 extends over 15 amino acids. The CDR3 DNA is TGTGCCACCAGCAGCTACGGACAGGGCCAAGAGACCCAGTACTTC. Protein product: CATSSYGQGQETQYF.

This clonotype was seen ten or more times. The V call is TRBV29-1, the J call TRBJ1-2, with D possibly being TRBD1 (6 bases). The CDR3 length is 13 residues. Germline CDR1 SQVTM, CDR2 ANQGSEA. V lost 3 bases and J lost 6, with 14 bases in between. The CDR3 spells CSVEGAFMDGYTF. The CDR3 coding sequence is TGCAGCGTTGAGGGGGCTTTTATGGATGGCTACACCTTC.

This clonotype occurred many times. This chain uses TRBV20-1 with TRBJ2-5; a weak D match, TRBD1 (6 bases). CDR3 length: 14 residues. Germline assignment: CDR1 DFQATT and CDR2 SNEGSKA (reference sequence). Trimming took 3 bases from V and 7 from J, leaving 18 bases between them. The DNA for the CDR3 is TGCAGTGCTAGGGGCCCTACAGGGCGGTCGACCCAGTACTTC. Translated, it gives CSARGPTGRSTQYF.

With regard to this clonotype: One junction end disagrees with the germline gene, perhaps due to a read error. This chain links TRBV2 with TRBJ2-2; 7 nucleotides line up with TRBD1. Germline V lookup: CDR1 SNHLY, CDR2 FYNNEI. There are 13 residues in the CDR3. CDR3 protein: CASWTGYTGELVF. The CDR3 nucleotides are TGTGCCAGCTGGACAGGTTATACCGGGGAGCTGGTTTTT.

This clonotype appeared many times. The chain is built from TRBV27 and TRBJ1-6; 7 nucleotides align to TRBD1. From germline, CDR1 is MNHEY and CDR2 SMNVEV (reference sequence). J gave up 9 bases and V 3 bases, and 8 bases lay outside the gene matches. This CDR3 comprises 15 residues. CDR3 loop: CASSFQGGPGSPLHF. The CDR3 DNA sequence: TGTGCCAGCAGTTTTCAGGGGGGGCCAGGTTCACCCCTCCACTTT.

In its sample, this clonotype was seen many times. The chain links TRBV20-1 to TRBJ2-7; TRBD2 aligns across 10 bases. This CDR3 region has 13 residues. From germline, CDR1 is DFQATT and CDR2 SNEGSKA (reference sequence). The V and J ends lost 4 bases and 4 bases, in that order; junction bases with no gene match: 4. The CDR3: CSAKGLAYYEQYF. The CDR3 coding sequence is TGCAGTGCTAAGGGACTAGCGTATTACGAGCAGTACTTC.

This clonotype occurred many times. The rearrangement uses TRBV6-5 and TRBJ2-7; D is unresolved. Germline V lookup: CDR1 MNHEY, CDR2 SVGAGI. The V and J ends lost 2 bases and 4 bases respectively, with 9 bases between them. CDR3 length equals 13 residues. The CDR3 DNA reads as TGTGCCAGCAGTTACGGGTTGTGGTACGAGCAGTACTTC. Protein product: CASSYGLWYEQYF.

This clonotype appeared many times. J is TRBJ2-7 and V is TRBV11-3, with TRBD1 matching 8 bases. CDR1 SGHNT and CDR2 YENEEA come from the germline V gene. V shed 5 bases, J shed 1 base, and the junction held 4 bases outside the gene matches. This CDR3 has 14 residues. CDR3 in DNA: TGTGCCAGCAGCCAGGGGGCCTCTTCCTACGAGCAGTACTTC. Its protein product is CASSQGASSYEQYF.